The 6 T cell receptor beta chains presented below share a single source sample, sequenced in a study of T cells in Graves' hyperthyroidism and ophthalmopathy. TCR beta CDR3 region amplification was performed from RNA transcripts. A set of HTBI primers served as the primers for a first-round RT-PCR of the TCR CDR3. TCRdb analysed the multiplex PCR reads with MiXCR anew, one entry per CDR3 protein. The profile shows fewer than 650,000 distinct CDR3 sequences, about 14% of them singletons. The source material was blood. The receptors derive from a woman aged 40 to 50 with Graves' ophthalmopathy.

This clonotype came up many times. The V and J genes are TRBV28 and TRBJ1-1; D gene uncertain. V dropped 9 bases and J dropped 6 bases, with 11 bases sitting between them. The CDR3 runs to 11 residues. Germline CDR1 reads MDHEN; CDR2 reads SYDVKM. DNA for the CDR3: TGTGCCAGTAGTAGAAGGGCTGAAGCTTTCTTT. This codes for CASSRRAEAFF.

This clonotype was detected ten times or more. This chain connects TRBV6-5 to TRBJ1-1; weak D call: TRBD1 (5 bases). The CDR3 runs to 15 residues. The germline gives CDR1 MNHEY, CDR2 SVGAGI. With 0 bases removed from V and 5 bases from J, the gap between germline ends came to 13 bases. The CDR3 bases are TGTGCCAGCAGTTACTCGAGACGGGGGATGACTGAAGCTTTCTTT. Its protein product is CASSYSRRGMTEAFF.

The chain links TRBV29-1 to TRBJ1-2; possibly TRBD1 for D (6 bases). The CDR3 length is 13 residues. The germline V and J ends were trimmed by 3 bases and 4 bases, with 12 bases remaining between them. Per germline, CDR1 SQVTM and CDR2 ANQGSEA. Here the CDR3 DNA reads TGCAGCGTTGATCGACAGGAGGCCTATGGCTACACCTTC. Amino acids: CSVDRQEAYGYTF.

This clonotype was observed at least ten times. This chain joins TRBV6-5 and TRBJ2-7; 7 positions agree with TRBD1. The CDR3 consists of 15 residues. Germline CDR1 and CDR2: MNHEY and SVGAGI. V was pared by 8 bases and J by 1 base, with 11 bases of the junction left unmatched. The CDR3 sequence: CASSPRGRESYEQYF. For the CDR3, the DNA is TGTGCCAGCTCACCGAGGGGGCGCGAATCCTACGAGCAGTACTTC.

This clonotype was counted ten times or more. The V call is TRBV11-2, the J call TRBJ2-4; D unclear. Germline assignment: CDR1 SGHAT and CDR2 FQNNGV. V lost 1 base and J lost 0, with 7 bases in between. This CDR3 has 15 residues. In DNA form, the CDR3 reads TGTGCCAGCAGCTTAGGGCAGCTAGCCAAAAACATTCAGTACTTC. It translates to CASSLGQLAKNIQYF. The whole variable domain, remainder taken from reference TRBV11-2 and TRBJ2-4, is EAGVAQSPRYKIIEKRQSVAFWCNPISGHATLYWYQQILGQGPKLLIQFQNNGVVDDSQLPKDRFSAERLKGVDSTLKIQPAKLEDSAVYLCASSLGQLAKNIQYFGAGTRLSVL.

This clonotype appeared a few times. The J gene is TRBJ1-1, the V gene TRBV6-1; D is perhaps TRBD1 (6 bases). Between the trimmed V and J ends, which lost 8 bases and 2 bases, there was a span of 27 bases. CDR3 length equals 18 residues. Germline V CDR1 and CDR2: MNHNS, SASEGT. CDR3 bases: TGTGCCAGCGTGGGGGGAGGGGGTTTAGGAGGCTTAAACACTGAAGCTTTCTTT. Its translation is CASVGGGGLGGLNTEAFF.